This T cell receptor beta chain is drawn from a study of shared clonotypes between healthy human individuals. Findings and limits, study-wide: Sampling involved blood alone; tissue repertoires likely differ. Estimated richness was generally greater in naive than memory subsets.

Per the germline V gene, CDR1 is LNHDA and CDR2 is SQIVND (reference sequence). V lost 7 bases and J lost 5, with 14 bases in between. This CDR3 has 13 amino acids. Naive CD8 cells, CD45RO-negative and positively selected for CCR7, excluded terminally differentiated effector memory CD45RA+ cells. Concerning this clone itself: The antigen is not known.

In the original analysis: ImmunoSEQ supplied junction-only sequences lacking quality scores, so filtering was different. TCRdb's copy holds only in-frame clones and misses some; the assay was immunoSEQ multiplex PCR. Clone size and V and J calls were adopted from that table, with D and trimming inferred from the DNA. The sample carries some 2.1 million clones, about 93% recorded once. The origin of this receptor is a man younger than 30 in good health. Some clones in this sample may be carry-over from other donors' samples. The specimen was naive CD8+ T cells from PBMCs. This chain uses TRBV19 with TRBJ1-1; D gene uncertain. This CDR3 is CASKSVLWTEAFF. CDR3 bases: TGTGCCAGTAAGTCAGTACTTTGGACTGAAGCTTTCTTT.